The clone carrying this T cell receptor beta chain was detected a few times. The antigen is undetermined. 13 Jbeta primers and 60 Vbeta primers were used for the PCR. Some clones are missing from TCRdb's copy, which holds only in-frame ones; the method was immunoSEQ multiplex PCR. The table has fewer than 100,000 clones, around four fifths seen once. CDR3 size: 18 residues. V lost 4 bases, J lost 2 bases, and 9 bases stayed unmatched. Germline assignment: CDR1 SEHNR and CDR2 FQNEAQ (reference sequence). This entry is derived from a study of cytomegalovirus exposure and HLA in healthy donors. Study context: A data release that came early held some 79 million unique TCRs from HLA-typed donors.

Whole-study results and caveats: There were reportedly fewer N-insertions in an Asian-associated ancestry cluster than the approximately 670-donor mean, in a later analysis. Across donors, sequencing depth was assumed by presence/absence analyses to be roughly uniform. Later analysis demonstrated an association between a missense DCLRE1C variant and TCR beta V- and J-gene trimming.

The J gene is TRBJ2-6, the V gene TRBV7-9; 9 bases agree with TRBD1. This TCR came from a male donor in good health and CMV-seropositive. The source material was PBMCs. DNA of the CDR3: TGTGCCAGCAGCTCCCACGGGACAGGGAGCACTGGGGCCAACGTCCTGACTTTC. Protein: CASSSHGTGSTGANVLTF.